One and the same sample provided the 30 T cell receptor beta chains below, sequenced in a study of regulatory T cells in long-lasting Graves disease. Time point given: newly diagnosed GD, antithyroid drugs for less than 3 months. PBMC RNA served as the TCR library source. The TCR beta library used iRepertoire HTBI primers with Arm-PCR amplification of CDR3. TCRdb analysed the multiplex PCR reads with MiXCR anew, one entry per CDR3 protein. The sample shows 400,000 to 500,000 distinct CDR3 sequences, over 14% of them seen only once. These sequences were also reported in another study, on T cells in Graves' hyperthyroidism and ophthalmopathy.

The sample consisted of peripheral blood mononuclear cells (PBMCs), taken at new diagnosis, from a patient treated with antithyroid drugs. Receptor source: a woman aged 40 to 50 with Graves disease.

A few counts support this clonotype. This rearrangement joins TRBV10-3 to TRBJ2-7; no reliable D call. Looked up from germline, CDR1 is ENHRY and CDR2 is SYGVKD. Between the trimmed V and J ends, which lost 3 bases and 9 bases, there was a span of 18 bases. This CDR3 has 14 residues. The CDR3 loop is CAISEQTTRLGQYF. CDR3 nucleotide sequence: TGTGCCATCAGTGAACAAACGACCCGGCTGGGGCAGTACTTC.

Many counts were recorded for this clonotype. The V call is TRBV12-3 or TRBV12-4, the J call TRBJ2-7, with D perhaps matching TRBD1 (6 bases). The V end was cut by 5 bases, the J end by 1 base, with 12 bases between. This CDR3 is built from 14 residues. The DNA of the CDR3 is TGTGCCAGCAGTCAGCTCACAGGGTCCTACGAGCAGTACTTC. Translating it yields CASSQLTGSYEQYF.

With respect to this clonotype: A read error may be the cause here, since a much bigger clone is one base away. Given the absence of the conserved phenylalanine or tryptophan at the CDR3 end, a read error is likely. V is TRBV3-1 and J is TRBJ2-3; D unclear. The CDR3 extends over 15 amino acids. V was pared by 0 bases and J by 2 bases, with 9 bases between. Germline V gene data show CDR1 as LGHDT and CDR2 as YNNKEL (reference sequence). CDR3 in DNA: TGTGCCAGCAGCCAAGATTCAAGTATCACAGATACGCAGTATTTG. Amino acid sequence: CASSQDSSITDTQYL.

This chain joins TRBV28 and TRBJ2-3, with 10 bases lining up with TRBD2. This CDR3 is built from 15 residues. With 5 bases clipped from V and 7 bases from J, the junction kept 9 bases outside the gene matches. Germline CDR1 and CDR2: MDHEN and SYDVKM. For the CDR3, the DNA is TGTGCCAGCAGTGCCCTGGGACTAGCGTTAAATACGCAGTATTTT. Its protein product is CASSALGLALNTQYF.

The rearrangement uses TRBV7-8 and TRBJ2-2; 7 bases match TRBD1. V lost 5 bases and J lost 1; bases outside the gene matches: 4. The CDR3 covers 15 residues. Germline V gene data show CDR1 as SGHVS and CDR2 as FQNEAQ. Here the CDR3 reads CASSEDRVNTGELFF. CDR3 DNA: TGTGCCAGCAGCGAAGACAGGGTGAACACCGGGGAGCTGTTTTTT.

This clonotype has a count of ten or more. The chain has TRBV6-5 and TRBJ2-7; no clear D gene. The V end lost 4 bases, the J end lost 4 bases, and 11 bases lay between the germline ends. The CDR3 has 13 residues. The germline V gene encodes CDR1 MNHEY and CDR2 SVGAGI. The CDR3 loop reads CASSLEWLYEQYF. Here the CDR3 DNA reads TGTGCCAGCAGTTTAGAGTGGCTTTACGAGCAGTACTTC.

This clonotype showed up many times. The gene calls are TRBV18 and TRBJ1-2; tentatively, D is TRBD1 (6 bases). Germline V gene lookup returns CDR1 KGHSH and CDR2 LQKENI. V dropped 8 bases and J dropped 5 bases, with 21 bases sitting between them. The CDR3 contains 15 residues. Here the CDR3 reads CASTHQHREPYGYTF. CDR3 bases: TGTGCCAGCACTCACCAACACAGGGAGCCATATGGCTACACCTTC. Variable domain in full (rest from reference TRBV18 and TRBJ1-2): NAGVMQNPRHLVRRRGQEARLRCSPMKGHSHVYWYRQLPEEGLKFMVYLQKENIIDESGMPKERFSAEFPKEGPSILRIQQVVRGDSAAYFCASTHQHREPYGYTFGSGTRLTVV.

This clonotype was detected ten times or more. The chain joins TRBV11-3 to TRBJ2-1; 14 nucleotides align to TRBD2. This CDR3 has 19 amino acids. The germline CDR1 and CDR2 sequences are SGHNT and YENEEA. V lost 5 bases and J lost 7; bases outside the gene matches: 16. CDR3 protein: CASSPPTKLGLAGGNEQFF. DNA for the CDR3: TGTGCCAGCAGCCCGCCAACCAAACTTGGACTAGCGGGAGGAAATGAGCAGTTCTTC. The whole variable domain, filled in from reference TRBV11-3 and TRBJ2-1, reads EAGVVQSPRYKIIEKKQPVAFWCNPISGHNTLYWYLQNLGQGPELLIRYENEEAVDDSQLPKDRFSAERLKGVDSTLKIQPAELGDSAVYLCASSPPTKLGLAGGNEQFFGPGTRLTVL.

This clonotype turned up a few times. The chain is built from TRBV19 and TRBJ2-3; D is tentatively TRBD1 or TRBD2 (5 bases each). Germline V gene sequence: CDR1 LNHDA, CDR2 SQIVND (reference sequence). V was trimmed by 3 bases and J by 4 bases, leaving 8 bases between them. This CDR3 comprises 13 residues. In DNA form, the CDR3 reads TGTGCCAGTAGTATGGGGGTTCCAGATACGCAGTATTTT. Translated, it gives CASSMGVPDTQYF.

In its sample, this clonotype was seen many times. The V gene is TRBV11-2, the J gene TRBJ2-5; 10 bases are a match to TRBD1. Germline V gene lookup returns CDR1 SGHAT and CDR2 FQNNGV. The CDR3 has 16 amino acids. The V gene end was trimmed by 6 bases and the J gene end by 4 bases; junction bases not matched to a gene: 11. The CDR3 reads CASRSRPGQGIETQYF. The CDR3 coding sequence is TGTGCCAGCAGATCTCGTCCGGGACAGGGGATAGAGACCCAGTACTTC. The full variable domain, in which reference TRBV11-2 and TRBJ2-5 provide the parts outside the CDR3, is EAGVAQSPRYKIIEKRQSVAFWCNPISGHATLYWYQQILGQGPKLLIQFQNNGVVDDSQLPKDRFSAERLKGVDSTLKIQPAKLEDSAVYLCASRSRPGQGIETQYFGPGTRLLVL.

This chain uses TRBV28 with TRBJ2-7; 7 nucleotides match TRBD2. V shed 8 bases and J 3 bases; nucleotides not matched to a gene: 7. Germline V gene sequence: CDR1 MDHEN, CDR2 SYDVKM. The CDR3 contains 13 residues. CDR3: CASGGETYYEQYF. The DNA of the CDR3 is TGTGCCAGCGGGGGGGAGACTTACTACGAGCAGTACTTC.

This clonotype was seen a few times. V usage is TRBV12-3 or TRBV12-4 and J usage is TRBJ2-1; 8 nucleotides align to TRBD1. Germline trimming cut 6 bases from V and 9 bases from J; bases unmatched to any gene: 13. The CDR3 has 15 residues. The DNA for the CDR3 is TGTGCCAGCAGACCCGGGACAGGCGAAAAGGGTGAGCAGTTCTTC. It yields the protein CASRPGTGEKGEQFF.

This clonotype has only a few counts. The chain joins TRBV13 to TRBJ2-7; D possibly corresponds to TRBD2 (5 bases). The CDR3 consists of 18 residues. The germline V and J ends were trimmed by 3 bases and 2 bases, with 23 bases remaining between them. From germline, CDR1 is PRHDT and CDR2 FYEKMQ (reference sequence). CDR3 sequence: CASSLINLDGKSPYEQYF. Written as DNA, the CDR3 is TGTGCCAGCAGCTTGATCAACTTGGACGGGAAAAGCCCCTACGAGCAGTACTTC.

This clonotype occurred many times. V gene TRBV3-1 combines with J gene TRBJ2-5; the D call may be TRBD1 or TRBD2 (5 bases each). Trimming shortened V by 7 bases and J by 2 bases, and 11 bases separated the two germline ends. The CDR3 is made up of 13 amino acids. The germline V gene encodes CDR1 LGHDT and CDR2 YNNKEL (reference sequence). The DNA of the CDR3 is TGTGCCAGCACCGGGGACGGACAAGAGACCCAGTACTTC. It translates to CASTGDGQETQYF.

This clonotype was observed many times. The chain carries TRBV20-1 and TRBJ2-1; possibly TRBD2 for D (6 bases). The CDR3 covers 15 residues. Germline values: CDR1 DFQATT, CDR2 SNEGSKA (reference sequence). V lost 7 bases and J lost 8, with 24 bases in between. The CDR3 reads CSVHLPGAGADEQFF. CDR3 sequence (DNA): TGCAGTGTTCACCTCCCGGGAGCCGGAGCCGATGAGCAGTTCTTC.

This clonotype appeared many times. V is TRBV5-6 and J is TRBJ2-1; D not resolved. This CDR3 spans 16 amino acids. Germline CDR1 and CDR2: SGHDT and YYEEEE. V shed 2 bases and J shed 2 bases, with 14 bases lying between them. CDR3 region: CASSFHKESAYNEQFF. The CDR3 DNA is TGTGCCAGCAGCTTCCACAAGGAGTCCGCCTACAATGAGCAGTTCTTC.

This clonotype occurred many times. The V and J genes are TRBV27 and TRBJ2-1, with 9 nucleotides matching TRBD2. The CDR3 is 17 amino acids. Germline V gene data show CDR1 as MNHEY and CDR2 as SMNVEV (reference sequence). V gave up 3 bases and J gave up 8 bases; unmatched junction bases: 14. The CDR3 DNA sequence: TGTGCCAGCAGTTTTTGGGGGTTCGCGGGAGGGCCTGATGAGCAGTTCTTC. Translated, it gives CASSFWGFAGGPDEQFF.

This clonotype was observed many times. The CDR3 here is CASKGQPYEQYF. The CDR3 DNA follows: TGTGCCAGCAAAGGACAGCCCTACGAGCAGTACTTC. The genes are TRBV3-1 and TRBJ2-7; D perhaps matches TRBD1 (6 bases). V lost 7 bases and J 2 bases, leaving 9 bases between the germline ends. This CDR3 is built from 12 residues. Germline assignment: CDR1 LGHDT and CDR2 YNNKEL (reference sequence).

At least ten counts were recorded for this clonotype. The V and J genes are TRBV27 and TRBJ1-1; no firm D call. V lost 6 bases to trimming and J lost 1 base, with 9 bases between them. CDR3 length: 13 residues. From germline, CDR1 is MNHEY and CDR2 SMNVEV (reference sequence). CDR3 loop: CASSLVGNTEAFF. The CDR3 region has the DNA TGTGCCAGCAGCTTAGTAGGGAACACTGAAGCTTTCTTT.

This clonotype showed up many times. This rearrangement joins TRBV11-2 to TRBJ1-1; TRBD1 might be the D (5 bases). CDR3 size: 15 residues. V shed 5 bases and J shed 6 bases, with 19 bases lying between them. CDR1 is SGHAT and CDR2 is FQNNGV in the germline V gene. CDR3 region: CASSLSVGVSAEAFF. CDR3 coding DNA: TGTGCCAGCAGCCTTAGTGTAGGGGTTAGCGCTGAAGCTTTCTTT.

This clonotype has a count of ten or more. The chain is built from TRBV7-2 and TRBJ2-7; tentative D call: TRBD2 (5 bases). In germline, CDR1 is SGHTA, CDR2 FQGNSA. The V and J ends lost 3 bases and 2 bases respectively, with 11 bases between them. There are 14 residues in the CDR3. The CDR3 here is CASSLGDWAYEQYF. The CDR3 coding sequence is TGTGCCAGCAGCTTGGGAGATTGGGCCTACGAGCAGTACTTC.

This sequence joins TRBV6-4 and TRBJ2-1; 7 bases are shared with TRBD2. Germline V gene sequence: CDR1 MRHNA, CDR2 SNTAGT. The CDR3 totals 15 residues. V dropped 2 bases and J dropped 4; count of bases not matched to a gene: 5. For the CDR3, the DNA is TGTGCCAGCAGTGACGAGGGAGGGATTTACAATGAGCAGTTCTTC. It encodes CASSDEGGIYNEQFF.

This clonotype was detected many times. The chain joins TRBV10-3 to TRBJ2-7; 7 bases line up with TRBD1. Germline CDR1 reads ENHRY; CDR2 reads SYGVKD. J gave up 8 bases and V 2 bases, and 21 bases lay outside the gene matches. This CDR3 has 18 amino acids. The CDR3 sequence is CAISEKEQGIKPTVQQYF. CDR3 DNA: TGTGCCATCAGTGAGAAGGAACAGGGGATCAAGCCCACCGTCCAGCAGTACTTC.

This clonotype was seen at least ten times. This chain connects TRBV6-2 or TRBV6-3 to TRBJ1-2, with D unclear. Germline CDR1 and CDR2: MNHEY and SVGEGT. The V end lost 2 bases, the J end lost 4 bases, and 2 bases lay between the germline ends. The CDR3 runs to 11 residues. Here the CDR3 DNA reads TGTGCCAGCAGTTACACCTATGGCTACACCTTC. This translates into CASSYTYGYTF.

Remarks on this clonotype: A read error may be the cause here, since a much bigger clone is one base away. The chain combines TRBV2 with TRBJ2-3, with D possibly being TRBD1 (5 bases). The end of the DNA is better explained by TRBJ1-5, so the J call may be wrong. Germline loops: CDR1 SNHLY, CDR2 FYNNEI. This CDR3 region has 12 residues. As DNA, the CDR3 is TGTGCCAGCAGTGAGTTCAGGGATACGCAGCATTTT. It specifies CASSEFRDTQHF.

At least ten counts were recorded for this clonotype. The rearrangement joins TRBV28 to TRBJ2-5; TRBD1 is a possible D gene (6 bases). The CDR3 has 13 amino acids. CDR1 is MDHEN and CDR2 is SYDVKM in the germline V gene. Trimming stripped 3 bases from V and 5 bases from J, with 10 bases between. The CDR3 DNA is TGTGCCAGCAGTTTTCAGGGGCGGGAGACCCAGTACTTC. Protein product: CASSFQGRETQYF.

The chain couples TRBV19 to TRBJ1-1; no reliable D call. Germline V gene data show CDR1 as LNHDA and CDR2 as SQIVND (reference sequence). The V and J ends lost 3 bases and 7 bases respectively, with 12 bases between them. The CDR3 consists of 13 residues. CDR3 region: CASSIRSTVEAFF. The CDR3, as DNA: TGTGCCAGTAGTATTCGTTCCACAGTTGAAGCTTTCTTT.

This clonotype was counted at least ten times. V is TRBV2 and J is TRBJ1-5; no firm D call. This CDR3 region has 14 residues. Per the germline V gene, CDR1 is SNHLY and CDR2 is FYNNEI. The V and J ends lost 6 bases and 0 bases respectively, with 9 bases between them. The CDR3 sequence is CASSADYSNQPQHF. Here the CDR3 DNA reads TGTGCCAGCAGCGCAGACTATAGCAATCAGCCCCAGCATTTT.

This clonotype was detected many times. V and J are TRBV9 and TRBJ2-2; weak D call: TRBD1 (5 bases). The CDR3 is made up of 15 amino acids. The germline gives CDR1 SGDLS, CDR2 YYNGEE. Trimming took 4 bases from V and 5 from J, leaving 15 bases between them. CDR3 residues: CASSSSLTGTGELFF. The CDR3 DNA reads as TGTGCCAGCAGCTCCTCCCTAACAGGAACCGGGGAGCTGTTTTTT.

This clonotype was detected many times. The rearrangement joins TRBV24-1 to TRBJ2-1; 11 bases match TRBD1. The CDR3 covers 20 residues. The J segment lost 4 bases and the V segment lost 4 bases, leaving 17 bases of the junction unmatched. Germline CDR1 reads KGHDR; CDR2 reads SFDVKD. CDR3 residues: CATSDPTRLGQGARYNEQFF. The CDR3 DNA sequence: TGTGCCACCAGTGACCCTACCCGTCTTGGACAGGGGGCGAGGTACAATGAGCAGTTCTTC.